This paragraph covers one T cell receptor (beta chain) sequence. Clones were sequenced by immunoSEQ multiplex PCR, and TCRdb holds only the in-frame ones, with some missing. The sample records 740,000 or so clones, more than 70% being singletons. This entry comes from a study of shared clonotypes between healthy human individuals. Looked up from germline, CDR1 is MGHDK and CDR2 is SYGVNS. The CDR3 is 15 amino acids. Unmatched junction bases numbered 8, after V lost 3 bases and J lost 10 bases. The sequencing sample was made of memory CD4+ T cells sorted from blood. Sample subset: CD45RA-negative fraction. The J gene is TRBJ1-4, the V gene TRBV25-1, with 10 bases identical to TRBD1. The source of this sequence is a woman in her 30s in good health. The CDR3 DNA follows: TGTGCCAGCAGTGATCTTGCCTGGGACAGGGGAAAACTGTTTTTT. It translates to CASSDLAWDRGKLFF.